The 13 T cell receptor beta chains below were found in one sample sequenced in a study of spatial heterogeneity in lung cancer. Indicated time point: sample taken at primary tumor resection. TCRdb processed the 5' RACE reads anew with MiXCR; each CDR3 protein has one entry. The sample shows 2,500 to 3,500 distinct CDR3 sequences, around 18% of them seen only once. Sequences were derived from normal lung tissue next to the tumor, sampled at surgery. These receptors came from a male donor with early-stage non-small cell lung cancer.

V gene TRBV12-1 combines with J gene TRBJ2-3; whether TRBD2, the table's D call, matches the DNA was not checked. TRBV12-1 is a pseudogene locus. The CDR3 spans 16 residues. The CDR3 loop reads CASSFEAGPRTDTQYF. Written as DNA, the CDR3 is TGTGCCAGCAGCTTTGAGGCGGGCCCTCGCACAGATACGCAGTATTTT.

This clonotype is categorized as medium-sized. The chain is built from TRBV20-1 and TRBJ2-7, with 8 nucleotides matching TRBD1. Germline CDR1 is DFQATT and CDR2 is SNEGSKA (reference sequence). Unmatched junction bases numbered 12, after V lost 6 bases and J lost 5 bases. CDR3 length equals 14 residues. The CDR3 DNA follows: TGCAGTGCCCTCGGACAGGGCGTTTTGGACGAGCAGTACTTC. It yields the protein CSALGQGVLDEQYF.

The rearrangement uses TRBV20-1 and TRBJ1-2; D is perhaps TRBD1 (6 bases). The CDR3 contains 14 residues. CDR1 is DFQATT, CDR2 SNEGSKA, per germline (reference sequence). Deletions cut 0 bases from V and 4 bases from J, with 12 bases between. The CDR3 protein is CSAREVGAAYGYTF. The CDR3 DNA reads as TGCAGTGCTAGAGAAGTGGGGGCCGCCTATGGCTACACCTTC.

Sample share makes this clonotype medium-sized. The chain carries TRBV29-1 and TRBJ2-5, with D uncertain. Trimming took off 4 bases at V and 1 base at J, with 10 bases between the two ends. The CDR3 sequence is 13 residues long. Looked up from germline, CDR1 is SQVTM and CDR2 is ANQGSEA. The CDR3 DNA follows: TGCAGCGTTGGCGAACACCTCCAAGAGACCCAGTACTTC. Translation: CSVGEHLQETQYF. The full variable domain, its missing parts supplied by reference TRBV29-1 and TRBJ2-5, is SAVISQKPSRDICQRGTSLTIQCQVDSQVTMMFWYRQQPGQSLTLIATANQGSEATYESGFVIDKFPISRPNLTFSTLTVSNMSPEDSSIYLCSVGEHLQETQYFGPGTRLLVL.

This clonotype is termed medium-sized. This chain connects TRBV20-1 to TRBJ2-7; D is perhaps TRBD1 (5 bases). Germline V gene sequence: CDR1 DFQATT, CDR2 SNEGSKA (reference sequence). With 6 bases removed from V and 2 bases from J, the gap between germline ends came to 17 bases. This CDR3 spans 14 amino acids. The CDR3 protein is CSALQDLQAYEQYF. DNA of the CDR3: TGCAGTGCACTACAGGACCTCCAGGCCTACGAGCAGTACTTC.

By sample share, this clonotype is medium-sized (0.01 to 0.1%). The rearrangement joins TRBV20-1 to TRBJ2-1; 9 bases align to TRBD1. Germline values: CDR1 DFQATT, CDR2 SNEGSKA (reference sequence). This CDR3 is built from 15 residues. V shed 3 bases and J 10 bases; nucleotides not matched to a gene: 13. CDR3 loop: CSARPGDRARGEQFF. CDR3 in DNA: TGCAGTGCTAGGCCAGGGGACAGGGCGAGGGGGGAGCAGTTCTTC.

This clonotype occurred a few times. The J gene is TRBJ2-5, the V gene TRBV5-1, with D perhaps TRBD2 (5 bases). With 0 bases removed from V and 5 bases from J, the gap between germline ends came to 17 bases. The CDR3 length is 16 residues. CDR1 and CDR2 (germline): SGHRS, YFSETQ. CDR3 bases: TGCGCCAGCAGCTTGGAGGGAGCTAGAGAGGCGGAGACCCAGTACTTC. This gives the protein CASSLEGAREAETQYF. The entire variable domain, with the rest obtained from reference TRBV5-1 and TRBJ2-5, is as follows: KAGVTQTPRYLIKTRGQQVTLSCSPISGHRSVSWYQQTPGQGLQFLFEYFSETQRNKGNFPGRFSGRQFSNSRSEMNVSTLELGDSALYLCASSLEGAREAETQYFGPGTRLLVL.

By frequency in the sample, this clonotype is medium-sized (0.01 to 0.1%). The chain couples TRBV6-6 to TRBJ2-7; a weak D match, TRBD2 (6 bases). The CDR3 has 14 amino acids. V lost 6 bases to trimming and J lost 0 bases, with 12 bases between them. CDR1 is MNHNY and CDR2 is SVGAGI in the germline V gene (reference sequence). The CDR3 loop reads CASRFSGDSYEQYF. Written as DNA, the CDR3 is TGTGCCAGCAGATTTAGCGGTGACTCCTACGAGCAGTACTTC.

This clonotype is labeled as medium-sized (0.01 to 0.1%). The rearrangement uses TRBV6-5 and TRBJ2-7, with 9 bases identical to TRBD2. The CDR3 covers 16 residues. V lost 7 bases and J lost 0; bases outside the gene matches: 10. In germline, CDR1 is MNHEY, CDR2 SVGAGI. The CDR3 is CASKVGLADSSYEQYF. The CDR3 nucleotides are TGTGCCAGCAAGGTGGGACTAGCAGATAGCTCCTACGAGCAGTACTTC.

This clonotype was observed a few times. The rearrangement joins TRBV20-1 to TRBJ1-1, with TRBD1 matching over 8 bases. The ends lost 1 base at V and 6 bases at J; junction bases unmatched: 7. CDR1 is DFQATT, CDR2 SNEGSKA, per germline (reference sequence). The CDR3 totals 14 residues. CDR3 in DNA: TGCAGTGCTAGAGGAGGACAGGGTAGGGCTGAAGCTTTCTTT. Its protein is CSARGGQGRAEAFF.

This clonotype was counted between two and nine times. This chain links TRBV29-1 with TRBJ2-1; D perhaps matches TRBD2 (5 bases). The CDR3 has 14 residues. With 2 bases removed from V and 10 bases from J, the gap between germline ends came to 18 bases. The germline gives CDR1 SQVTM, CDR2 ANQGSEA. Here the CDR3 reads CSVERWERGQEQFF. The CDR3 DNA follows: TGCAGCGTTGAACGGTGGGAGAGAGGGCAGGAGCAGTTCTTC.

By sample share, this clonotype is medium-sized (0.01 to 0.1%). The CDR3 reads CASSILVMSSYNEQFF. CDR3 sequence (DNA): TGTGCCAGTAGTATACTCGTCATGAGCTCCTACAATGAGCAGTTCTTC. J is TRBJ2-1 and V is TRBV19; D gene ambiguous. The V end lost 2 bases, the J end lost 0 bases, and 11 bases lay between the germline ends. Per the germline V gene, CDR1 is LNHDA and CDR2 is SQIVND (reference sequence). The length of the CDR3 is 16 residues.

This clonotype was found once. The V gene is TRBV7-8, the J gene TRBJ2-7; weak D call: TRBD2 (6 bases). The V end lost 5 bases, the J end lost 6 bases, and 23 bases lay between the germline ends. Germline V CDR1 and CDR2: SGHVS, FQNEAQ. The CDR3 length is 16 residues. The CDR3 is CASSPLGTVSLGEQYF. The DNA for the CDR3 is TGTGCCAGCAGCCCGCTGGGGACTGTATCCCTAGGCGAGCAGTACTTC. Complete variable domain (other parts from reference TRBV7-8 and TRBJ2-7): GAGVSQSPRYKVAKRGQDVALRCDPISGHVSLFWYQQALGQGPEFLTYFQNEAQLDKSGLPSDRFFAERPEGSVSTLKIQRTQQEDSAVYLCASSPLGTVSLGEQYFGPGTRLTVT.